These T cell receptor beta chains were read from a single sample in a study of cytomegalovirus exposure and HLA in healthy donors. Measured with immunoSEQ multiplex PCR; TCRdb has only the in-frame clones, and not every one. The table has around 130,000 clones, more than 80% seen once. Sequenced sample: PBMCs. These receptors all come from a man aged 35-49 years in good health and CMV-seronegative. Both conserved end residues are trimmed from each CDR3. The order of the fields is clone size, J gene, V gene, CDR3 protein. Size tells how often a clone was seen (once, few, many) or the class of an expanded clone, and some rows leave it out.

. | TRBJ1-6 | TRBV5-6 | ASSLRLGNSPLH
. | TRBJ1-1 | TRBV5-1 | ASSEPYLNTEAF
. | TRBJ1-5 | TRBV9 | ASSVGASEPQH
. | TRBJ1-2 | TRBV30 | AWSAARGSRYGYT
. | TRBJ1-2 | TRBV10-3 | AISELRDRGNYGYT
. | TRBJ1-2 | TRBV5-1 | ASSRSTGGVFGYT
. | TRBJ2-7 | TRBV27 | ASRRTAYEQY
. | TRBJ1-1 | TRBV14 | ASSQDGGTGRNTEAF
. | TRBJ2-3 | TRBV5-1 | ASSPGLAGAGTDTQY
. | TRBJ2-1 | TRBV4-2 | ANSQSLAGNYNEQF
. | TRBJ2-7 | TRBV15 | ATSQIEPYEQY
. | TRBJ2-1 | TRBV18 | ASSRPGLRGNEQF
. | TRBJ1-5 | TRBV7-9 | ASSADRGGVDQPQH
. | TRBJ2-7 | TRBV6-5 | ASRKRGFDEQY
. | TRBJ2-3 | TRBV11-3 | ASSLGTSGNTDTQY
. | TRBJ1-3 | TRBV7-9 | ASTLRTGSTGNTIY
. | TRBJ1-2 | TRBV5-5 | ASSFSGASEGYT
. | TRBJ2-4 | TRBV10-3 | AISEELGGQVKNSQY
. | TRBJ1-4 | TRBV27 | ASSRSAGVNEKLF
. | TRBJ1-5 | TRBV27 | ASTPTAGTGAQPQH
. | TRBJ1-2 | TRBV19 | ASSATGVSGYT
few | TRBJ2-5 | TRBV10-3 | AISEPPGLAGLQETQY
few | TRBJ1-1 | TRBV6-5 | ASRTTTGLAF
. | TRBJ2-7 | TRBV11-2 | ASSATSGGVYEQY
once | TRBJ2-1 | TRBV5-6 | ASSFPRLGNEQF
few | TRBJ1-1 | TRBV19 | ASSSRTEVNTEAF
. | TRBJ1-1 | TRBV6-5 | ATRDRGNTEAF
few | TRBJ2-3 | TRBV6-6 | ASSYRGSTDTQY
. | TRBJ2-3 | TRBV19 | ASSIRLSTQY
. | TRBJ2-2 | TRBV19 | ASSIDPPGETTNTGELF
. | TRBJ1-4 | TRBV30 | AWSRREGGRLF
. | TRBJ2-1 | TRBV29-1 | SVEFSGSSF
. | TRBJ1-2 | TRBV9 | ASSAGGRVNYGYT
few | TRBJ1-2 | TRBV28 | ASSAAAVSYGYT
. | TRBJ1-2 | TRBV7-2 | ASSLRRYGYT
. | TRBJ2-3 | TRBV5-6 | ASSWTSGRATDTQY
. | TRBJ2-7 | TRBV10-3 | AISESLVSSYEQY
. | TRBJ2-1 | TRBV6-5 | GTGTSRNEQF
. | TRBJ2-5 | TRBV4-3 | ASSRQAGETQY
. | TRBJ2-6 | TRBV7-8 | ASSLWTSGRISGANVLT
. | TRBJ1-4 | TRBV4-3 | ASSHYPGTGGEKLF
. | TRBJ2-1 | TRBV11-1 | ASSTDLSSYNEQF
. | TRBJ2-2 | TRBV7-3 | ASSLGLAGVTGELF
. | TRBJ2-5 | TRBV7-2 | ASSRDGLETQY
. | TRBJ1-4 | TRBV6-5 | ASSYSFGRGDEKLF
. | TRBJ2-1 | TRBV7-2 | ASSWSSGTYNEQF
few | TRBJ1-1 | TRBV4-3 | ASSQDGGPGTEAF
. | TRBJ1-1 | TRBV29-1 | SVDGEITEAF
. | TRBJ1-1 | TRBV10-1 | ASSRTGAPMNTEAF
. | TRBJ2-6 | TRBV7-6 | ASSLTAGANGLT
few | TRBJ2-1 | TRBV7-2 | ASSRRSSGNEQF
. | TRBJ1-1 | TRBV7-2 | ASSSLTGAAF